The 9 T cell receptor beta chains below come from one sample, sequenced in a study of blood T cell repertoires in COVID-19. The assay was immunoSEQ multiplex PCR, and TCRdb's table has in-frame clones only and misses some. Altogether about 250,000 clones are present, more than 75% being singletons, with the ten largest covering around 1.5%. The sample comprised peripheral blood. These TCRs come from a woman between 55 and 75 years old who had recovered from COVID-19.

This chain joins TRBV28 and TRBJ1-2, with D maybe TRBD1 (6 bases). Germline V lookup: CDR1 MDHEN, CDR2 SYDVKM. The CDR3 covers 14 residues. Trimming removed 4 bases from V and 6 bases from J, with 15 bases in between. The CDR3 protein is CASSSNGQIDGYTF. CDR3 DNA: TGTGCCAGCAGTTCAAACGGACAGATCGATGGCTACACCTTC.

This clone has ten or more counts. The chain employs TRBV4-2 and TRBJ1-3, with D tentatively TRBD1 (5 bases). Germline values: CDR1 LGHNA, CDR2 YNFKEQ. CDR3 length: 17 residues. Between the trimmed V and J ends, which lost 4 bases and 0 bases, there was a span of 16 bases. The CDR3 loop reads CASSLTEGLSSGNTIYF. CDR3 bases: TGTGCCAGCAGCCTTACGGAGGGGTTGAGCTCTGGAAACACCATATATTTT.

The chain carries TRBV6-5 and TRBJ1-4; TRBD1 aligns across 10 bases. Germline lookup yields CDR1 MNHEY and CDR2 SVGAGI. The CDR3 spans 16 residues. V trimming: 2 bases; J trimming: 8 bases; junction bases outside the gene matches: 8. This chain's CDR3 is CASSYLGQGEEEKLFF. DNA for the CDR3: TGTGCCAGCAGTTACCTTGGACAGGGGGAGGAAGAAAAACTGTTTTTT.

V usage is TRBV19 and J usage is TRBJ1-4, with 12 bases that match TRBD1. Germline V lookup: CDR1 LNHDA, CDR2 SQIVND (reference sequence). The V and J ends lost 5 bases and 8 bases, in that order; junction bases with no gene match: 6. The CDR3 totals 15 residues. As DNA, the CDR3 is TGTGCCAGTAGTTCCCGGGACAGGGGGCGAGAAAAACTGTTTTTT. Its protein is CASSSRDRGREKLFF. Supplemented by reference TRBV19 and TRBJ1-4, the full variable domain reads DGGITQSPKYLFRKEGQNVTLSCEQNLNHDAMYWYRQDPGQGLRLIYYSQIVNDFQKGDIAEGYSVSREKKESFPLTVTSAQKNPTAFYLCASSSRDRGREKLFFGSGTQLSVL.

V is TRBV18 and J is TRBJ2-7; 7 nucleotides line up with TRBD1. After removal of 2 bases from V and 2 bases from J, the junction contained 3 bases not matched to a gene. CDR1 is KGHSH and CDR2 is LQKENI in the germline V gene. The length of the CDR3 is 14 residues. In DNA, the CDR3 is TGTGCCAGCTCACCATCGACAGGGACCTACGAGCAGTACTTC. Translation gives CASSPSTGTYEQYF.

The gene calls are TRBV10-3 and TRBJ1-6; TRBD1 aligns across 12 bases. The CDR3 contains 17 residues. Germline V CDR1 and CDR2: ENHRY, SYGVKD. V trimming: 4 bases; J trimming: 9 bases; junction bases outside the gene matches: 10. This chain's CDR3 is CAISAGGQGALGSPLHF. DNA for the CDR3: TGTGCCATCAGTGCGGGGGGACAGGGGGCCTTGGGTTCACCCCTCCACTTT.

V usage is TRBV15 and J usage is TRBJ1-3, with D maybe TRBD1 (5 bases). Trimming removed 5 bases from V and 0 bases from J, with 17 bases in between. Looked up from germline, CDR1 is LNHNV and CDR2 is YYDKDF (reference sequence). This CDR3 region has 17 residues. The CDR3 nucleotides read TGTGCCACCAGCGCCGCCCCGGGGGGGAGCTCTGGAAACACCATATATTTT. It is translated as CATSAAPGGSSGNTIYF.

The chain couples TRBV6-5 to TRBJ1-2; D gene unclear. V was shortened by 4 bases and J by 8 bases, with 14 bases between the two germline ends. CDR1 is MNHEY and CDR2 is SVGAGI in the germline V gene. This CDR3 has 13 residues. The CDR3 loop is CASSFPGFSGYTF. DNA of the CDR3: TGTGCCAGCAGTTTTCCGGGTTTCTCGGGCTACACCTTC.

The chain couples TRBV2 to TRBJ2-7, with 10 positions matching TRBD1. The CDR3 has 15 amino acids. The germline V gene encodes CDR1 SNHLY and CDR2 FYNNEI. V shed 2 bases and J 10 bases; nucleotides not matched to a gene: 11. The CDR3 DNA sequence: TGTGCCAGCAGTGAAATGATAGGGACAGGGGAGTTTCAGTACTTC. Translating it yields CASSEMIGTGEFQYF.